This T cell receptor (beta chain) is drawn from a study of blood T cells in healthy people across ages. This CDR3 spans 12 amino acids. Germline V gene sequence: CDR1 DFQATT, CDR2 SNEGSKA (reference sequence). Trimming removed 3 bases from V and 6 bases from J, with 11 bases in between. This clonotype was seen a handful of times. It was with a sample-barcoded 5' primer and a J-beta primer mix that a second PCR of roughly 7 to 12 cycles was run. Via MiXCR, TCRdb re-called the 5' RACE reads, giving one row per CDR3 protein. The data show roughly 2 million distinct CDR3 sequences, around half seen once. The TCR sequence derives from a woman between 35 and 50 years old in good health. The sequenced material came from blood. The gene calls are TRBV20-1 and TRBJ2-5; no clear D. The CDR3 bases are TGCAGTGCTAGGCGGCTACCACAGACCCAGTACTTC. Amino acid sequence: CSARRLPQTQYF.